This TCR beta chain came from a study of radiotherapy plus CTLA-4 blockade in lung cancer. Whole-study results and caveats: Blood-borne expansion of tumor-derived TCR clones followed radiotherapy plus ipilimumab.

Regarding this clone: Its antigen remains unidentified.

In germline, CDR1 is LNHDA, CDR2 SQIVND (reference sequence). This CDR3 comprises 13 residues. Deletions cut 9 bases from V and 1 base from J, with 12 bases between. The protocol was immunoSEQ multiplex PCR, while the TCRdb copy is restricted to in-frame clones and leaves out a portion. The sample contains tens of thousands of clones, around four fifths of which appear only once. This receptor was taken from a human donor with non-small cell lung cancer who had a partial response to radiotherapy plus ipilimumab. Specimen: peripheral blood, collected from a patient treated with radiotherapy plus ipilimumab. The chain employs TRBV19 and TRBJ1-1; D is unresolved. DNA for the CDR3: TGTGCCAGCTCATGGGAGGAGAACACTGAAGCTTTCTTT. It yields the protein CASSWEENTEAFF.